The source of this T cell receptor beta chain is a study of blood T cell repertoires in COVID-19. Study background: Sources were T cells, B-cell-depleted T cells, or PBMCs; the material itself was cDNA or gDNA.

The length of the CDR3 is 13 residues. Trimming removed 0 bases at V and 9 bases at J, with 9 bases between. The germline V gene encodes CDR1 MGHRA and CDR2 YSYEKL. The authors' processing: Using reference gene primer amplification, nucleated cell counts were estimated. TCRdb keeps only in-frame clones here, not all; method: immunoSEQ multiplex PCR. For V, J and clone size, that table is used; D and trimming come from the DNA. The table lists approximately 24,000 clones, around 88% of them singletons. The clonotype originates from a man aged 65 to 85 with acute or convalescent COVID-19. The sequencing input was peripheral blood. The rearrangement links TRBV4-1 to TRBJ2-1; D remains unclear. CDR3 bases: TGCGCCAGCAGCCAAGAGCCAGCGACTGAGCAGTTCTTC. As protein: CASSQEPATEQFF.